These 17 T cell receptor beta chains share one sample of origin, sequenced in a study of Ad26.COV2.S vaccination and SARS-CoV-2 variants (TCRdb year 2021). Libraries were made using the immunoSEQ multiplex PCR assay. TCRdb's version of the immuneACCESS table is confined to in-frame rearrangements and falls short of the full clone set. An unresolved V gene accounts for under half of the shortfall where checked; the remainder is of unknown origin. The sample has under 250,000 clones on record, around 88% of them singletons. Clones ranked in the top ten supply less than 3.5% of the sample. This specimen's treatment or condition label, interpreted: 19 received Ad26.COV2.S at low or high dose, single or two shots; a few received placebo; per-sample allocation not given. Repertoires of vaccine and placebo recipients were sequenced from samples collected on day 63 after the first injection. Sequencing was performed on peripheral blood, taken in a trial of Ad26.COV2.S vaccine versus placebo. The source is a person between 18 and 65 years old who received the Ad26.COV2.S COVID-19 vaccine or a placebo.

The chain links TRBV6-6 to TRBJ2-7; 7 nucleotides line up with TRBD1. CDR1 MNHNY and CDR2 SVGAGI come from the germline V gene (reference sequence). Losses at the gene ends were 3 bases for V and 6 bases for J; bases not matched to a gene: 8. CDR3 length: 14 amino acids. CDR3 DNA sequence: TGTGCCAGCAGTTATTCGACAGGGATGGCCGAGCAGTACTTC. This gives the protein CASSYSTGMAEQYF.

Here the CDR3 reads CASSLIPSGYTF. The CDR3 DNA sequence: TGTGCCAGCAGTTTGATCCCGAGTGGCTACACCTTC. The chain links TRBV12-3 or TRBV12-4 to TRBJ1-2; D gene unclear. CDR3 length: 12 amino acids. The ends were cut back, 3 bases at V and 7 bases at J, with 9 bases in the middle.

The V gene is TRBV4-3, the J gene TRBJ2-7; 7 bases line up with TRBD2. CDR3 length: 15 amino acids. The ends lost 5 bases at V and 2 bases at J; junction bases unmatched: 9. Germline V gene lookup returns CDR1 LGHNA and CDR2 YSLEER. The CDR3, as DNA: TGCGCCAGCAGCAAGTGGGGGGAGGGCGCCTACGAGCAGTACTTC. Translating it yields CASSKWGEGAYEQYF.

This clone occurred many times. The chain carries TRBV2 and TRBJ1-6; unclear D gene. CDR3 length: 17 residues. Trimming stripped 8 bases from V and 0 bases from J, with 17 bases between. The germline V gene has CDR1 SNHLY and CDR2 FYNNEI. This CDR3 is CASQRRISSSYNSPLHF. The CDR3 DNA follows: TGTGCCAGCCAAAGGAGGATCTCAAGCTCCTATAATTCACCCCTCCACTTT.

This clone appeared a single time. The chain joins TRBV7-9 to TRBJ2-3, with 11 bases matching TRBD2. Germline loops: CDR1 SEHNR, CDR2 FQNEAQ (reference sequence). This CDR3 has 16 amino acids. V trimming: 4 bases; J trimming: 0 bases; junction bases outside the gene matches: 3. The CDR3 sequence: CASSSGTSGSTDTQYF. In DNA, the CDR3 is TGTGCCAGCAGCTCGGGGACTAGCGGTAGCACAGATACGCAGTATTTT.

Only a few counts were recorded for this clone. The rearrangement links TRBV10-3 to TRBJ1-2; TRBD1 is a possible D gene (5 bases). The CDR3 has 12 residues. V lost 4 bases, J lost 8 bases, and 11 bases lay in between. Looked up from germline, CDR1 is ENHRY and CDR2 is SYGVKD. The CDR3 is CAISGAGLGYTF. The CDR3 DNA is TGTGCCATCAGTGGTGCAGGGTTGGGCTACACCTTC.

The gene calls are TRBV19 and TRBJ2-7, with D unclear. This CDR3 is 13 amino acids long. CDR1 is LNHDA and CDR2 is SQIVND in the germline V gene (reference sequence). Between the trimmed V and J ends, which lost 3 bases and 0 bases, there was a span of 6 bases. CDR3 region: CASSIPPSYEQYF. The CDR3 region has the DNA TGTGCCAGTAGTATTCCCCCCTCCTACGAGCAGTACTTC.

This chain uses TRBV7-2 with TRBJ1-1, with D maybe TRBD1 (5 bases). Germline V gene lookup returns CDR1 SGHTA and CDR2 FQGNSA. With 6 bases removed from V and 3 bases from J, the gap between germline ends came to 14 bases. CDR3 length: 14 residues. The CDR3 bases are TGTGCCAGCAGTCAAAAGGGGTCGCACACTGAAGCTTTCTTT. Translation gives CASSQKGSHTEAFF.

The chain uses TRBV6-2 or TRBV6-3 and TRBJ2-1, with 10 bases aligning to TRBD2. This CDR3 contains 15 residues. Germline CDR1 is MNHEY and CDR2 is SVGEGT. Trimming took 5 bases from V and 7 from J; bases not matched to a gene: 8. CDR3 sequence: CASSPLAGGGNEQFF. CDR3 DNA sequence: TGTGCCAGCAGTCCATTAGCGGGAGGAGGTAATGAGCAGTTCTTC.

The CDR3 reads CASSFLANEQFF. The CDR3 DNA sequence: TGTGCCAGCAGCTTCCTAGCTAATGAGCAGTTCTTC. J is TRBJ2-1 and V is TRBV7-9; maybe TRBD2 (5 bases). V lost 3 bases and J 7 bases, leaving 7 bases between the germline ends. The CDR3 is 12 residues long. Per the germline V gene, CDR1 is SEHNR and CDR2 is FQNEAQ (reference sequence).

This rearrangement joins TRBV2 to TRBJ2-7; 7 nucleotides match TRBD1. The germline V gene has CDR1 SNHLY and CDR2 FYNNEI. There are 14 residues in the CDR3. With 5 bases clipped from V and 3 bases from J, the junction kept 7 bases outside the gene matches. In DNA, the CDR3 is TGTGCCAGCAGTTCGGGACAGCCCTTCTACGAGCAGTACTTC. This encodes CASSSGQPFYEQYF.

The chain combines TRBV27 with TRBJ1-1, with D tentatively TRBD1 (6 bases). The CDR3 runs to 15 residues. The germline V and J ends were trimmed by 0 bases and 4 bases, with 12 bases remaining between them. Germline V CDR1 and CDR2: MNHEY, SMNVEV (reference sequence). The CDR3 bases are TGTGCCAGCAGTTTATCCCCGCAGGGGTTCACTGAAGCTTTCTTT. Translated, it gives CASSLSPQGFTEAFF.

J is TRBJ2-4 and V is TRBV7-2; tentatively, D is TRBD2 (5 bases). The CDR3 is 15 amino acids. V was trimmed by 7 bases and J by 2 bases, leaving 15 bases between them. Germline CDR1 SGHTA, CDR2 FQGNSA. The CDR3 is CASTRGPGTKNIQYF. CDR3 bases: TGTGCCAGCACCCGCGGTCCGGGAACCAAAAACATTCAGTACTTC.

The V and J genes are TRBV5-6 and TRBJ2-4; TRBD2 agrees at 10 bases. The CDR3 sequence is 18 residues long. Germline V lookup: CDR1 SGHDT, CDR2 YYEEEE. With V trimmed by 5 bases and J by 2 bases, 13 bases remained unmatched. As DNA, the CDR3 is TGTGCCAGCAGGCAACTAGCGGGAAGGGTATTGTCCAAAAACATTCAGTACTTC. It specifies CASRQLAGRVLSKNIQYF.

The V gene is TRBV21-1, the J gene TRBJ2-5; the table's D gene call, TRBD2, was not cross checked with the DNA. TRBV21-1 is a listed pseudogene. CDR3 length: 16 residues. The CDR3 DNA is TGTGCTAGCCGCAATCGGGGAGCGGGGGGGAGAGAGACCCAGTACTTC. Its translation is CASRNRGAGGRETQYF.

The chain recombines TRBV4-1 with TRBJ1-5, with 7 nucleotides matching TRBD1. Germline CDR1 is MGHRA and CDR2 is YSYEKL. The CDR3 sequence is 17 residues long. J lost 2 bases, V lost 1 base, and 8 bases had no gene match. In nucleotides, the CDR3 is TGCGCCAGCAGCCAAGTACCAGGGGGATCGGGCAATCAGCCCCAGCATTTT. Translation: CASSQVPGGSGNQPQHF.

The chain is built from TRBV5-4 and TRBJ1-5, with TRBD1 as a possible D gene (5 bases). The germline gives CDR1 SGHNT, CDR2 YYREEE (reference sequence). There are 18 residues in the CDR3. Trimming stripped 4 bases from V and 2 bases from J, with 22 bases between. The CDR3 loop is CASSRGGLNMRGNQPQHF. CDR3 bases: TGTGCCAGCAGCCGGGGGGGACTGAACATGAGGGGCAATCAGCCCCAGCATTTT.